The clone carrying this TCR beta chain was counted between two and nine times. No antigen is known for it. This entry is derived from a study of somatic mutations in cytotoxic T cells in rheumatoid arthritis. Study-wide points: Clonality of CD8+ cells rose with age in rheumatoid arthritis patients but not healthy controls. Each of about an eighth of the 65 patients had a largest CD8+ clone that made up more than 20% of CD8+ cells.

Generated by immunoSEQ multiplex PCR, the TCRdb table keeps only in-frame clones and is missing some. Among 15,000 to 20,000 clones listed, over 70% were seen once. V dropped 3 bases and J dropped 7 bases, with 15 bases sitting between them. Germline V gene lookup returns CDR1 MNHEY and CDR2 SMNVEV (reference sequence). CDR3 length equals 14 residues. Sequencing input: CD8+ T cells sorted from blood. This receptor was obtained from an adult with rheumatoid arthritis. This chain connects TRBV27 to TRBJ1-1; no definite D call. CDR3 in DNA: TGTGCCAGCAGTTTCTTCTCCACACCTGGTGAAGCTTTCTTT. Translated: CASSFFSTPGEAFF.